This T cell receptor (beta chain) was sequenced in a study of human T cells and chemical hapten exposure. The time point was: healthy volunteer bleed at 2 weeks. The study extracted total RNA from unfractionated whole blood. For the library, individual cDNA molecules each received unique molecular identifiers. Per the original methods: Counting gave a median of approximately 96,000 TCRs per sample, with values ranging from about 23,224 to 700,000. Each CDR3 protein gets one entry after TCRdb re-called the RACE reads with MiXCR. TCRdb's processing, not the authors', yielded these V and J calls. The sample comprises over 85,000 distinct CDR3 sequences, approximately 10% of which are singletons, and 2.5% to 3% rests with the top ten. The trim removed 4 bases at V and 6 bases at J, leaving 6 bases unmatched. The CDR3 consists of 15 residues. The V gene's germline CDR1 is LGHDT and CDR2 YNNKEL (reference sequence).

This clonotype was observed at least ten times. This TCR came from a female donor in good health. Some clones in this sample may be carry-over from other donors' samples. The sample consisted of whole blood. This rearrangement joins TRBV3-1 to TRBJ2-1; 10 nucleotides align to TRBD1. CDR3 residues: CASSPRTGGPNEQFF. The CDR3 nucleotides read TGTGCCAGCAGCCCCCGGACAGGGGGACCCAATGAGCAGTTCTTC.